This T cell receptor (beta chain) was obtained from a study of T cells in Graves' hyperthyroidism and ophthalmopathy. This CDR3 has 16 amino acids. Germline values: CDR1 LNHDA, CDR2 SQIVND (reference sequence). The study based diagnoses on clinical symptoms, serum thyroxine and TRAb, thyroid ultrasound and orbital computed tomography. The TCR beta CDR3 regions underwent amplification using RNA transcripts as the source. HTBI primers were the set used in a first-round RT-PCR of the TCR CDR3. TCRdb itself ran the multiplex PCR reads through MiXCR, one entry per CDR3 protein. The table shows under 350,000 distinct CDR3 sequences, with roughly 15% occurring only once. A remark on this clonotype: The junction shows a germline mismatch at one end, possibly a read error.

Sequenced: blood. V usage is TRBV19 and J usage is TRBJ1-6, with TRBD1 identical over 7 bases. The TCR was taken from a woman in her 30s with Graves' hyperthyroidism that later progressed to Graves' ophthalmopathy. The CDR3 nucleotides are TGTGCCAGCCGCTCCGGGACAGACATTAATAATTCACCCCCCCACTTT. This sequence encodes CASRSGTDINNSPPHF.